The text below deals with one T cell receptor (beta chain). The antigen remains unidentified. These data belong to a study of cytomegalovirus exposure and HLA in healthy donors. Overall study results and limits: A later analysis linked a missense variant in DCLRE1C to the trimming of TCR beta V and J genes. Most TCR beta V segments were productive about 87% or about 30% of the time in an earlier analysis. Roughly even sequencing depth across donors was the assumption behind the presence/absence analyses.

The study ran its PCR with 60 Vbeta and 13 Jbeta primers. Source study methods: Later, tens of millions of unique TCR beta chains were counted in an analysis, and about 10 million of them were shared. Sequenced by immunoSEQ multiplex PCR; TCRdb stores in-frame clones only, minus some. Clone size and the V and J calls come from that table; the DNA yielded D and trimming. This sample yields over 65,000 clones, of which roughly 80% are seen a single time; around 7% belongs to the top ten. Trimming stripped 3 bases from V and 4 bases from J, with 13 bases between. There are 15 residues in the CDR3. CDR1 MRHNA and CDR2 SNTAGT come from the germline V gene.

V usage is TRBV6-4 and J usage is TRBJ2-1, with D perhaps matching TRBD1 (5 bases). Sequencing input: PBMCs. This clonotype was obtained from a middle-aged woman in good health and CMV-seronegative. The CDR3 reads CASSEQGRGYNEQFF. The CDR3 coding sequence is TGTGCCAGCAGTGAGCAGGGTAGGGGTTACAATGAGCAGTTCTTC.